This T cell receptor beta chain was sequenced in a study of T cell responses to AZD1222 COVID-19 vaccine (dated by TCRdb to 2020 to 2022). Context from the whole study: A total of 233 trial participants underwent TCR sequencing, of whom 207 received two doses of AZD1222 and about 26 received two doses of the MenACWY control vaccine. Trial participants were enrolled by age into 18-55, 56-69 and 70-plus year subgroups, with around 150, 28 and 57 TCR-sequenced participants respectively. General findings and caveats noted by the study authors: Because no samples from the day 14 peak response were available, repertoires could be characterized only after the peak T cell response. A significant rise in spike-specific TCR breadth and depth was observed after two AZD1222 doses relative to day 0 and relative to MenACWY recipients. Only six or seven AZD1222 recipients were SARS-CoV-2 seropositive at baseline, limiting conclusions about previously exposed vaccinees. Vaccine-associated CD4 TCRs spanned the whole spike protein, with dominant responses in regions 160-218 and 743-854. Most participants were white British and females outnumbered males, and the authors suggested that clonal diversity may have been underestimated. Nearly half of unique spike-specific TCRs reportedly recognized epitopes outside regions mutated in the B.1.351 and B.1.1.7 variants. The 56-69-year group was small, and its depth increase did not reach significance, likely because of low power.

With regard to this clone: There is no known antigen for this receptor. Base qualities are missing; no much larger clone stands one base away.

The CDR3 regions of human TCRbeta chains were analyzed by immunosequencing. Processing in the source paper ran as follows. Repertoire TCRs were matched against a reference library of SARS-CoV-2-specific TCRs generated with the MIRA antigen-specificity platform. Breadth meant the fraction of unique TCRs that were SARS-CoV-2-associated, whereas depth meant the fraction of total T cells that were SARS-CoV-2-associated. Using the MIRA data, each spike-specific TCR was assigned both to the spike region to which the TCR was reactive and to a CD4 or CD8 class. Log10-transformed breadth and depth values were compared by one-way ANOVA with Sidak's multiple comparisons tests. TCRdb retrieved this table from immuneACCESS and kept in-frame rearrangements only. Not all clones are present; in checked studies, unresolved V genes account for under half, and no reason is known for the remainder. V, J and clone size were drawn from that table, and D and trimming were deduced from the DNA. The sample table records approximately 200,000 clones; approximately 90% of these occur just once. Of the sample, around 3% is held by the ten largest clones.

This specimen's time point label, per the study, means: about 28 days (+/-7) after the second vaccine dose. Because spike-specific TCR depth and breadth did not differ between the two schedules, AZD1222 recipients who got a second dose at roughly 4 weeks were pooled with those who got a second dose at roughly 12 weeks. Vaccinee samples came from UK trials COV001 and COV002, including a single-blind randomized controlled phase 2/3 trial of AZD1222 (ChAdOx1 nCoV-19) in healthy adults. Trial participant PBMC samples were collected at day 0 and day 28 after the second dose for TCRbeta chain sequencing. The CDR3 starts with the cysteine, ends with the phenylalanine, and has 15 residues. This entry keeps only the CDR3 DNA: 45 bases, framed from base 1. Unmatched junction bases come to 7, with V trimmed by 3 bases and J by 2 bases. CDR1 and CDR2 were assigned from the germline V gene as MDHEN and SYDVKM.

This receptor was identified in an adult who received the AZD1222 COVID-19 vaccine. This material consisted of peripheral blood, taken 28 days after the second AZD1222 dose. The chain uses TRBV28 and TRBJ2-7, with 7 middle bases fitting TRBD1. The nucleotide sequence reads TGTGCCAGCAGTTTTCAGACAGGGAGACCCTACGAGCAGTACTTC. It translates as CASSFQTGRPYEQYF.